The clone carrying this TCR beta chain was seen a single time. Looked up from germline, CDR1 is SGHRS and CDR2 is YFSETQ. The CDR3 is 14 amino acids. J gave up 2 bases and V 4 bases, and 6 bases lay outside the gene matches. The data originate from a study of shared clonotypes between healthy human individuals. Method: immunoSEQ multiplex PCR; TCRdb's copy keeps in-frame clones and lacks some. The profile shows approximately 1,500,000 clones, approximately 98% of them singletons. This sequence joins TRBV5-1 and TRBJ2-7; 7 nucleotides align to TRBD1. The sequencing sample was made of naive CD4+ T cells sorted from blood. Subset of the sample: CD45RA+ positively selected. The receptor comes from a man younger than 45 in good health. CDR3 bases: TGCGCCAGCAGCGTTCAGGGGGTTACCTACGAGCAGTACTTC. Translated, it gives CASSVQGVTYEQYF.